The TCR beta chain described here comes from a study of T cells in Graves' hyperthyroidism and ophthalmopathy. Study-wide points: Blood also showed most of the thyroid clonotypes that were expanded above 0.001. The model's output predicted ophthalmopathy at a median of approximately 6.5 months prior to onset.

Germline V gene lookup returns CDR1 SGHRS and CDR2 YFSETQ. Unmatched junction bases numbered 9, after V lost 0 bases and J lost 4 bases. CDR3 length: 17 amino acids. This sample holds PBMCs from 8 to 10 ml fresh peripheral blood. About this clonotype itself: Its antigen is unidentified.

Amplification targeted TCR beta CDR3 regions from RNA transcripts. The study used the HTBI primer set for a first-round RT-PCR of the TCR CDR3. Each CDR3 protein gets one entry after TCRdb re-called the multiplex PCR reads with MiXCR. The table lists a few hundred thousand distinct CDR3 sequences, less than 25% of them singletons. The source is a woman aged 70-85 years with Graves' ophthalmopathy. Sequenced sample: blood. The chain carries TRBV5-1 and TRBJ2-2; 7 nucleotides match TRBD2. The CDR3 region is CASSLASTSVSTGELFF. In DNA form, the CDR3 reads TGCGCCAGCAGCTTGGCCTCAACTAGCGTCAGCACCGGGGAGCTGTTTTTT.